This section outlines one T cell receptor (beta chain) sequence together with its context. This sample stems from a study of blood T cell repertoires in COVID-19. Overall study: Italy, Spain and the United States were the sources of the convalescent and acute COVID-19 samples. T cells, B-cell-depleted T cells, or PBMCs provided the cDNA or gDNA that served as material.

Original processing methods: Amplified reference gene primers provided the basis for estimating nucleated cell counts. TCRdb's copy holds only in-frame clones and misses some; the assay was immunoSEQ multiplex PCR. D and trimming were read from the DNA, whereas the V and J calls and clone size are those reported in that table. There are approximately 190,000 clones in the sample; about 81% occur only once, and approximately 15% lies in the top ten. The CDR3 is 16 amino acids. V shed 2 bases, J shed 5 bases, and the junction held 9 bases outside the gene matches. The V gene's germline CDR1 is KGHSH and CDR2 LQKENI.

The TCR comes from a young man with active or convalescent COVID-19. Specimen: peripheral blood. The chain uses TRBV18 and TRBJ1-1, with 9 bases matching TRBD1. The chain's CDR3 is CASSPSGTGLRTEAFF. The CDR3 DNA reads TGTGCCAGCTCACCATCCGGGACAGGGTTAAGGACTGAAGCTTTCTTT.